Below are 10 T cell receptor beta chains sequenced from a single sample in a study of cytomegalovirus exposure and HLA in healthy donors. The PCR made use of 60 Vbeta and 13 Jbeta primers. Method: immunoSEQ multiplex PCR; TCRdb's copy keeps in-frame clones and lacks some. The table lists 100,000 or so clones, 80% of them singletons, with approximately 2% in the top ten. The material sequenced was PBMCs. These receptors were collected from a man younger than 35 in good health and CMV-seronegative.

The chain couples TRBV5-5 to TRBJ2-1, with TRBD2 identical over 11 bases. V lost 6 bases, J lost 5 bases, and 10 bases stayed unmatched. The CDR3 has 16 residues. Germline V gene data show CDR1 as SGHKS and CDR2 as YYEKEE (reference sequence). This CDR3 reads CASTFGSSGGHNEQFF. The CDR3 DNA is TGTGCCAGCACCTTTGGGTCTAGCGGGGGGCACAATGAGCAGTTCTTC.

The chain has TRBV12-5 and TRBJ2-1; possibly TRBD1 for D (5 bases). Germline values: CDR1 LGHNT, CDR2 FRNRAP. CDR3 length: 13 residues. Trimming left V 6 bases short and J 7 bases short, with 13 bases between. This chain's CDR3 is CASGWGPLNEQFF. The CDR3 region has the DNA TGTGCTAGTGGGTGGGGCCCCCTTAATGAGCAGTTCTTC.

The chain employs TRBV6-6 and TRBJ2-7; possible D gene TRBD1, 6 bases. Germline loops: CDR1 MNHNY, CDR2 SVGAGI (reference sequence). V lost 6 bases and J 5 bases, leaving 17 bases between the germline ends. This CDR3 has 14 residues. CDR3 protein: CASSYSQGRNEQYF. Written as DNA, the CDR3 is TGTGCCAGCAGCTATTCACAGGGTAGGAACGAGCAGTACTTC.

V and J are TRBV19 and TRBJ1-5; the D is unclear. Germline CDR1 and CDR2: LNHDA and SQIVND (reference sequence). Between the trimmed V and J ends, which lost 11 bases and 3 bases, there was a span of 20 bases. CDR3 length: 15 residues. DNA of the CDR3: TGTGCCTCCGAGGGATACGGGGTCCCCAATCAGCCCCAGCATTTT. Its protein product is CASEGYGVPNQPQHF.

The chain employs TRBV15 and TRBJ1-3; no definite D call. Trimming took 0 bases from V and 0 from J, leaving 9 bases between them. This CDR3 has 16 residues. Germline V lookup: CDR1 LNHNV, CDR2 YYDKDF (reference sequence). In nucleotides, the CDR3 is TGTGCCACCAGCAGAGACCCAGGCAGCTCTGGAAACACCATATATTTT. It specifies CATSRDPGSSGNTIYF. Variable domain in full (rest from reference TRBV15 and TRBJ1-3): DAMVIQNPRYQVTQFGKPVTLSCSQTLNHNVMYWYQQKSSQAPKLLFHYYDKDFNNEADTPDNFQSRRPNTSFCFLDIRSPGLGDTAMYLCATSRDPGSSGNTIYFGEGSWLTVV.

The CDR3 sequence is CASSGALVQYF. CDR3 nucleotide sequence: TGTGCCAGCAGTGGGGCCCTGGTTCAGTACTTC. This chain links TRBV2 with TRBJ2-5; D is uncertain. V gave up 4 bases and J gave up 11 bases, with 11 bases separating them. Germline-derived CDR1 and CDR2 are SNHLY and FYNNEI. The CDR3 has 11 residues.

The rearrangement joins TRBV7-6 to TRBJ2-1, with D possibly matching TRBD2 (6 bases). Germline V CDR1 and CDR2: SGHVS, FNYEAQ. The CDR3 spans 15 residues. Trimming removed 2 bases at V and 4 bases at J, with 12 bases between. The CDR3 sequence: CASSLSVGGYNEQFF. The DNA of the CDR3 is TGTGCCAGCAGCTTATCGGTCGGGGGTTACAATGAGCAGTTCTTC.

The V call is TRBV9, the J call TRBJ2-5, with 12 bases fitting TRBD2. V was clipped by 3 bases and J by 8 bases; unmatched bases: 17. The CDR3 totals 18 residues. Germline lookup yields CDR1 SGDLS and CDR2 YYNGEE. This CDR3 reads CASSDSSGGAPISVTQYF. Written as DNA, the CDR3 is TGTGCCAGCAGCGACTCTAGCGGGGGGGCCCCCATCTCTGTAACCCAGTACTTC.

This clone occurred a few times. The V call is TRBV4-1, the J call TRBJ1-5; maybe TRBD1 (6 bases). Trimming removed 2 bases from V and 2 bases from J, with 10 bases in between. The CDR3 contains 15 residues. The V gene's germline CDR1 is MGHRA and CDR2 YSYEKL. The DNA of the CDR3 is TGCGCCAGCAGCCAACTCTACAGGGGCAATCAGCCCCAGCATTTT. Its protein is CASSQLYRGNQPQHF.

This clone was counted only a few times. V usage is TRBV27 and J usage is TRBJ1-1; D may be TRBD1 (6 bases). This CDR3 comprises 15 residues. Germline values: CDR1 MNHEY, CDR2 SMNVEV (reference sequence). Trimming removed 5 bases at V and 2 bases at J, with 15 bases between. The CDR3 nucleotides read TGTGCCAGCAGTCCCGGACAGTCTTTAAACACTGAAGCTTTCTTT. As protein: CASSPGQSLNTEAFF.